Shown below are 3 T cell receptor beta chains from a single sample sequenced in a study of spatial heterogeneity in lung cancer. MiXCR, run by TCRdb on the 5' RACE reads, gives a single entry per CDR3 protein. The table shows 3,500 to 4,500 distinct CDR3 sequences, with 6% to 9% occurring only once. Time point denoted: sample taken at primary tumor resection. Whole-study results and caveats: Tumors with more nonsynonymous mutations had more expanded intratumoral alpha and beta TCRs.

These receptors have no identified antigens. Sequencing was performed on lung tumor tissue, taken at surgery. The receptor set was obtained from a male donor with early-stage non-small cell lung cancer.

Many counts were recorded for this clonotype. The chain couples TRBV28 to TRBJ2-3; D remains ambiguous. The germline V gene encodes CDR1 MDHEN and CDR2 SYDVKM. The CDR3 runs 12 residues. V shed 4 bases and J shed 0 bases, with 2 bases lying between them. This CDR3 is CASSWSTDTQYF. CDR3 in DNA: TGTGCCAGCAGTTGGAGCACAGATACGCAGTATTTT.

In this sample, this clonotype turned up many times. The chain recombines TRBV4-3 with TRBJ1-1; no clear D. This CDR3 has 13 amino acids. Germline V gene sequence: CDR1 LGHNA, CDR2 YSLEER. Trimming left V 1 base short and J 4 bases short, with 7 bases between. Here the CDR3 reads CASSQVHSTEAFF. The CDR3 DNA sequence: TGCGCCAGCAGCCAAGTTCACAGCACTGAAGCTTTCTTT.

This clonotype is medium-sized (0.01 to 0.1%). The chain employs TRBV7-9 and TRBJ1-1, with TRBD1 matching over 8 bases. This CDR3 contains 16 residues. Per germline, CDR1 SEHNR and CDR2 FQNEAQ (reference sequence). Trimming took 4 bases from V and 7 from J; bases not matched to a gene: 14. CDR3 protein: CASSYSSGGYEDEAFF. The CDR3 DNA reads as TGTGCCAGCAGCTACTCGTCAGGGGGCTATGAGGATGAAGCTTTCTTT.